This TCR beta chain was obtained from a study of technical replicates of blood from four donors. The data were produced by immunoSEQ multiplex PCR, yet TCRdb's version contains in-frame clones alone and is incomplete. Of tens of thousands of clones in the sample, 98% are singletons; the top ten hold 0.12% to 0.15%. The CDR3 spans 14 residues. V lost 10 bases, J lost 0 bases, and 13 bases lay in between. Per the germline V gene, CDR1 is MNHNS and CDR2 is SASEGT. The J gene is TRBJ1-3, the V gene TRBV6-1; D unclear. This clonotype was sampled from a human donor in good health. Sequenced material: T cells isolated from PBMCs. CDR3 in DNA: TGTGCCATTCATCAGGCTTTCTCTGGAAACACCATATATTTT. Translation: CAIHQAFSGNTIYF.